The 32 T cell receptor beta chains given below trace back to one sample, sequenced in a study of shared clonotypes between healthy human individuals. Libraries were prepared by immunoSEQ multiplex PCR; TCRdb keeps only in-frame clonotypes and omits some of them. The table has more than 500,000 clones, approximately 95% seen once. Source material: naive CD4+ T cells sorted from blood. As to subset: CD45RA+ positively selected. Every receptor here comes from a woman in her 30s in good health.

The V gene is TRBV19, the J gene TRBJ1-5, with 9 bases identical to TRBD1. There are 17 residues in the CDR3. Trimming took 0 bases from V and 5 from J; bases not matched to a gene: 8. Germline V gene sequence: CDR1 LNHDA, CDR2 SQIVND (reference sequence). For the CDR3, the DNA is TGTGCCAGTAGTATAGAGCTGGGACAGGGTAGTGATCAGCCCCAGCATTTT. Translated: CASSIELGQGSDQPQHF.

The V call is TRBV2, the J call TRBJ1-1; a possible D gene is TRBD1 (6 bases). CDR3 length equals 15 residues. From germline, CDR1 is SNHLY and CDR2 FYNNEI. Trimming pared 5 bases from V and 0 bases from J, leaving 13 bases between. CDR3 region: CASSTQGLLNTEAFF. CDR3 nucleotide sequence: TGTGCCAGCAGTACACAGGGTCTTCTGAACACTGAAGCTTTCTTT.

This chain links TRBV11-1 with TRBJ2-1, with a possible D match to TRBD2 (6 bases). Trimming pared 4 bases from V and 5 bases from J, leaving 24 bases between. Germline lookup yields CDR1 SGHAT and CDR2 FQDESV (reference sequence). The CDR3 consists of 18 residues. CDR3 DNA sequence: TGTGCCAGCAGCTCCCCAAGGTTCGGTCCGGGAGAACACAATGAGCAGTTCTTC. Translated: CASSSPRFGPGEHNEQFF.

This chain links TRBV28 with TRBJ1-1; TRBD1 is a possible D gene (5 bases). CDR3 length: 17 amino acids. CDR1 is MDHEN, CDR2 SYDVKM, per germline. V was pared by 0 bases and J by 0 bases, with 14 bases between. The CDR3 protein is CASSLWGEGRMNTEAFF. DNA of the CDR3: TGTGCCAGCAGTTTATGGGGGGAGGGGAGAATGAACACTGAAGCTTTCTTT. The variable domain in full, with the rest retrieved from reference TRBV28 and TRBJ1-1, is DVKVTQSSRYLVKRTGEKVFLECVQDMDHENMFWYRQDPGLGLRLIYFSYDVKMKEKGDIPEGYSVSREKKERFSLILESASTNQTSMYLCASSLWGEGRMNTEAFFGQGTRLTVV.

The genes are TRBV7-9 and TRBJ2-2; TRBD1 aligns across 8 bases. The CDR3 sequence is 15 residues long. Germline CDR1 reads SEHNR; CDR2 reads FQNEAQ (reference sequence). Trimming at V came to 6 bases and at J to 2 bases, leaving 5 bases not matched to a gene. The CDR3 reads CASSPTGDNTGELFF. CDR3 sequence (DNA): TGTGCCAGCAGTCCGACAGGGGACAACACCGGGGAGCTGTTTTTT.

This rearrangement joins TRBV7-9 to TRBJ2-5; 9 bases align to TRBD2. V lost 1 base to trimming and J lost 1 base; unmatched junction nucleotides: 4. Germline V lookup: CDR1 SEHNR, CDR2 FQNEAQ (reference sequence). The CDR3 is made up of 16 amino acids. The CDR3 sequence: CASSLEGREGQETQYF. In DNA form, the CDR3 reads TGTGCCAGCAGCTTAGAGGGGCGGGAGGGCCAAGAGACCCAGTACTTC.

The rearrangement links TRBV28 to TRBJ2-7; D might be TRBD2 (7 bases). The CDR3 is 16 amino acids. The germline gives CDR1 MDHEN, CDR2 SYDVKM. V was cut by 1 base and J by 0 bases, with 13 bases left in between. CDR3 nucleotide sequence: TGTGCCAGCAGTTTATTGGGGGGGCCTAGCTCCTACGAGCAGTACTTC. This sequence encodes CASSLLGGPSSYEQYF.

V gene TRBV28 combines with J gene TRBJ2-7; D unresolved. V was pared by 6 bases and J by 2 bases, with 11 bases between. Germline CDR1 is MDHEN and CDR2 is SYDVKM. The CDR3 length is 13 residues. This chain's CDR3 is CASRGQVAYEQYF. The CDR3 nucleotides read TGTGCCAGCAGGGGTCAGGTTGCCTACGAGCAGTACTTC.

The chain couples TRBV2 to TRBJ2-4; TRBD2 is a possible D gene (5 bases). V was pared by 3 bases and J by 0 bases, with 9 bases between. This CDR3 region has 15 residues. CDR1 and CDR2 (germline): SNHLY, FYNNEI. CDR3 in amino acids: CASSDTGLAKNIQYF. The CDR3 coding sequence is TGTGCCAGCAGTGATACGGGGTTAGCCAAAAACATTCAGTACTTC.

This chain connects TRBV7-2 to TRBJ1-1, with D perhaps TRBD1 (5 bases). The ends were cut back, 5 bases at V and 6 bases at J, with 19 bases in the middle. The CDR3 is 15 amino acids. From germline, CDR1 is SGHTA and CDR2 FQGNSA. The CDR3 spells CASSLAGGWMPEAFF. The DNA for the CDR3 is TGTGCCAGCAGCCTTGCTGGGGGGTGGATGCCTGAAGCTTTCTTT.

The chain combines TRBV11-2 with TRBJ1-5; 7 bases line up with TRBD1. There are 15 residues in the CDR3. CDR1 is SGHAT, CDR2 FQNNGV, per germline. J was trimmed by 4 bases and V by 5 bases; bases with no gene match: 8. CDR3 protein: CASSQGTVRNQPQHF. The CDR3 coding sequence is TGTGCCAGCAGCCAAGGGACAGTAAGGAATCAGCCCCAGCATTTT.

V gene TRBV10-2 combines with J gene TRBJ1-1; D uncertain. The germline V and J ends were trimmed by 0 bases and 0 bases, with 8 bases remaining between them. The germline CDR1 and CDR2 sequences are WSHSY and SAAADI. This CDR3 has 15 amino acids. CDR3 in DNA: TGCGCCAGCAGTGAGTCCAATTTCATGAACACTGAAGCTTTCTTT. It encodes CASSESNFMNTEAFF.

This clone was seen a few times. This rearrangement joins TRBV23-1 to TRBJ2-6, with D unclear. TRBV23-1 is labeled an ORF, and its function is uncertain. The V gene lost 9 bases and the J gene lost 0 bases, with 9 bases spanning the gap. The CDR3 is made up of 14 amino acids. Here the CDR3 reads CASSCGSGANVLTF. The DNA of the CDR3 is TGCGCCAGTAGTTGTGGCTCTGGGGCCAACGTCCTGACTTTC.

The rearrangement links TRBV5-1 to TRBJ1-4, with TRBD1 identical over 7 bases. Germline-derived CDR1 and CDR2 are SGHRS and YFSETQ. CDR3 length equals 14 residues. Unmatched junction bases numbered 6, after V lost 5 bases and J lost 5 bases. CDR3 DNA sequence: TGCGCCAGCAGTTGGGGGACAGTAAATGAAAAACTGTTTTTT. Its protein is CASSWGTVNEKLFF.

The chain uses TRBV5-1 and TRBJ2-7, with TRBD2 as a possible D gene (5 bases). Trimming removed 4 bases from V and 4 bases from J, with 18 bases in between. Germline V gene data show CDR1 as SGHRS and CDR2 as YFSETQ. The CDR3 has 15 residues. The CDR3, as DNA: TGCGCCAGCAGCCCAGTTTCCGGGATCATTTACGAGCAGTACTTC. Translation: CASSPVSGIIYEQYF.

This chain links TRBV13 with TRBJ1-6; D not resolved. The germline V and J ends were trimmed by 5 bases and 7 bases, with 12 bases remaining between them. In germline, CDR1 is PRHDT, CDR2 FYEKMQ (reference sequence). The CDR3 is 14 residues long. This CDR3 reads CASSTGLLNSPLHF. The CDR3 DNA follows: TGTGCCAGCAGCACTGGACTCCTAAATTCACCCCTCCACTTT.

The chain joins TRBV15 to TRBJ2-7, with D possibly TRBD1 on 6 matching bases. The V gene's germline CDR1 is LNHNV and CDR2 YYDKDF (reference sequence). The V and J ends lost 0 bases and 3 bases respectively, with 15 bases between them. The CDR3 sequence is 16 residues long. CDR3 region: CATSRDRWDKRYEQYF. The CDR3 bases are TGTGCCACCAGCAGAGATCGGTGGGACAAGCGCTACGAGCAGTACTTC.

The J gene is TRBJ2-7, the V gene TRBV7-2; 7 bases match TRBD2. Losses at the gene ends were 0 bases for V and 2 bases for J; bases not matched to a gene: 4. The CDR3 has 15 residues. The germline V gene has CDR1 SGHTA and CDR2 FQGNSA. The CDR3 region is CASSLAGRGPYEQYF. The CDR3, as DNA: TGTGCCAGCAGCTTAGCGGGGAGGGGCCCCTACGAGCAGTACTTC.

The V call is TRBV7-9, the J call TRBJ2-1; D uncertain. Trimming stripped 1 base from V and 10 bases from J, with 8 bases between. This CDR3 spans 12 amino acids. Germline CDR1 reads SEHNR; CDR2 reads FQNEAQ (reference sequence). The CDR3: CASSLEHGEQFF. In nucleotides, the CDR3 is TGTGCCAGCAGCTTAGAGCATGGGGAGCAGTTCTTC.

This sequence joins TRBV11-3 and TRBJ2-4, with D maybe TRBD1 (6 bases). Trimming removed 5 bases at V and 2 bases at J, with 22 bases between. The CDR3 is 18 amino acids. The germline V gene has CDR1 SGHNT and CDR2 YENEEA. The CDR3 region is CASSLGQPRGSPKNIQYF. DNA of the CDR3: TGTGCCAGCAGCCTGGGACAACCAAGGGGTTCCCCCAAAAACATTCAGTACTTC.

This clone was recorded once. The V call is TRBV7-9, the J call TRBJ2-6; D unresolved. CDR1 SEHNR and CDR2 FQNEAQ come from the germline V gene (reference sequence). This CDR3 is 17 amino acids long. V dropped 3 bases and J dropped 4 bases, with 16 bases sitting between them. In nucleotides, the CDR3 is TGTGCCAGCAGCTTCTCCCCTAGTCGCGTCGGGGCCAACGTCCTGACTTTC. This encodes CASSFSPSRVGANVLTF.

V usage is TRBV28 and J usage is TRBJ1-1; D is unresolved. The CDR3 extends over 13 amino acids. CDR1 and CDR2 (germline): MDHEN, SYDVKM. V was shortened by 1 base and J by 5 bases, with 8 bases between the two germline ends. CDR3 in amino acids: CASSLSGGTEAFF. The CDR3 coding sequence is TGTGCCAGCAGTTTATCGGGAGGAACTGAAGCTTTCTTT.

The chain is built from TRBV18 and TRBJ1-1; TRBD1 might be the D (6 bases). Trimming removed 2 bases at V and 4 bases at J, with 17 bases between. CDR3 length: 16 residues. Per germline, CDR1 KGHSH and CDR2 LQKENI. CDR3 sequence: CASSPEGGRGGTEAFF. CDR3 nucleotide sequence: TGTGCCAGCTCACCAGAGGGGGGGCGCGGGGGCACTGAAGCTTTCTTT.

The V and J genes are TRBV2 and TRBJ1-5; TRBD1 is a possible D gene (6 bases). Germline-derived CDR1 and CDR2 are SNHLY and FYNNEI. Trimming left V 3 bases short and J 2 bases short, with 14 bases between. The CDR3 extends over 16 amino acids. The CDR3 region is CASSEIGGRGNQPQHF. As DNA, the CDR3 is TGTGCCAGCAGTGAGATAGGGGGTCGGGGCAATCAGCCCCAGCATTTT.

The chain uses TRBV5-8 and TRBJ1-4, with a tentative D call TRBD1 (5 bases). The CDR3 runs to 15 residues. From germline, CDR1 is SGHTS and CDR2 YDEGEE. V gave up 4 bases and J gave up 8 bases, with 18 bases separating them. CDR3 residues: CASSPSPGSGEKLFF. In DNA, the CDR3 is TGTGCCAGCAGCCCTTCGCCAGGGTCGGGGGAAAAACTGTTTTTT.

The chain carries TRBV5-1 and TRBJ2-7; TRBD2 matches 11 bases. Germline assignment: CDR1 SGHRS and CDR2 YFSETQ. The CDR3 length is 19 residues. The ends lost 0 bases at V and 2 bases at J; junction bases unmatched: 13. Written as DNA, the CDR3 is TGCGCCAGCAGCTTGGCCTCTGAAAAGGGACTAGCGGTTCCCTACGAGCAGTACTTC. Translation gives CASSLASEKGLAVPYEQYF.

In regard to this clone: This CDR3 is also generated by other DNA sequences in the sample. The rearrangement joins TRBV29-1 to TRBJ2-3; TRBD2 matches at 7 bases. Trimming removed 7 bases from V and 3 bases from J; junction bases left unmatched: 19. This CDR3 has 17 amino acids. Germline assignment: CDR1 SQVTM and CDR2 ANQGSEA. The CDR3 sequence: CSAAGGRELRRTDTQYF. The CDR3 DNA reads as TGCAGCGCTGCAGGTGGGCGGGAGCTCAGGCGGACAGATACGCAGTATTTT.

A note on this clone: The sample holds other DNA sequences that translate to the same CDR3. The chain recombines TRBV2 with TRBJ2-1; perhaps D is TRBD1 or TRBD2 (6 bases each). V shed 1 base and J shed 0 bases, with 7 bases lying between them. This CDR3 region has 15 residues. Germline V CDR1 and CDR2: SNHLY, FYNNEI. The CDR3 loop reads CASSEEGGSYNEQFF. The CDR3 DNA sequence: TGTGCCAGCAGTGAAGAGGGGGGCTCCTACAATGAGCAGTTCTTC. The whole variable domain, filled in from reference TRBV2 and TRBJ2-1, reads EPEVTQTPSHQVTQMGQEVILRCVPISNHLYFYWYRQILGQKVEFLVSFYNNEISEKSEIFDDQFSVERPDGSNFTLKIRSTKLEDSAMYFCASSEEGGSYNEQFFGPGTRLTVL.

CDR3 region: CATRGSGERRETQYF. The CDR3 region has the DNA TGTGCCACCCGGGGTAGCGGGGAGAGACGGGAGACCCAGTACTTC. This chain joins TRBV28 and TRBJ2-5; 8 nucleotides line up with TRBD2. The CDR3 has 15 amino acids. Germline CDR1 and CDR2: MDHEN and SYDVKM. Trimming removed 10 bases from V and 5 bases from J; junction bases left unmatched: 15.

The CDR3 is CASSYSAGESYEQYF. CDR3 coding DNA: TGTGCCAGCAGTTACTCGGCGGGGGAGTCCTACGAGCAGTACTTC. The chain is built from TRBV6-5 and TRBJ2-7; 7 bases align to TRBD2. The CDR3 covers 15 residues. The germline gives CDR1 MNHEY, CDR2 SVGAGI. The ends lost 0 bases at V and 1 base at J; junction bases unmatched: 3.

The chain uses TRBV6-5 and TRBJ1-1; D is perhaps TRBD1 (6 bases). The CDR3 is made up of 12 amino acids. The germline gives CDR1 MNHEY, CDR2 SVGAGI. The ends were cut back, 5 bases at V and 4 bases at J, with 8 bases in the middle. CDR3: CASSQQGTEAFF. The CDR3 coding sequence is TGTGCCAGCAGTCAACAGGGCACTGAAGCTTTCTTT.

With regard to this clone: Other DNA sequences in this sample translate to the same CDR3. The rearrangement uses TRBV28 and TRBJ1-5, with D uncertain. The CDR3 loop spans 12 amino acids. Germline V gene sequence: CDR1 MDHEN, CDR2 SYDVKM. The V gene lost 2 bases and the J gene lost 5 bases, with 4 bases spanning the gap. CDR3 nucleotides: TGTGCCAGCAGTTTAACGCATCAGCCCCAGCATTTT. This codes for CASSLTHQPQHF. Drawing the rest from reference TRBV28 and TRBJ1-5, the complete variable domain is DVKVTQSSRYLVKRTGEKVFLECVQDMDHENMFWYRQDPGLGLRLIYFSYDVKMKEKGDIPEGYSVSREKKERFSLILESASTNQTSMYLCASSLTHQPQHFGDGTRLSIL.